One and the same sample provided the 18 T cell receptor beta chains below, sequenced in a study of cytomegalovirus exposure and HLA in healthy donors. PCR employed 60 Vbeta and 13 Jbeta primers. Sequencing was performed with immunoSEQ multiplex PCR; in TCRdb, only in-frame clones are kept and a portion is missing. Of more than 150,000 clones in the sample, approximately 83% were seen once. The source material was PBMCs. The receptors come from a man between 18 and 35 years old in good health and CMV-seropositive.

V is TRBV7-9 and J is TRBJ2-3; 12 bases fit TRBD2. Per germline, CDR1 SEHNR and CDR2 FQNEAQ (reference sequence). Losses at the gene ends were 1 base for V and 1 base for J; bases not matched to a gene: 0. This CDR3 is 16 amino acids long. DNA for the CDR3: TGTGCCAGCAGCTTAGGACTAGCGGGGGGCACAGATACGCAGTATTTT. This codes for CASSLGLAGGTDTQYF.

CDR3: CAWSRIRDRGEQYF. CDR3 bases: TGTGCCTGGAGTCGAATCCGGGACAGGGGCGAGCAGTACTTC. The chain employs TRBV30 and TRBJ2-7; 10 bases line up with TRBD1. J lost 6 bases, V lost 2 bases, and 7 bases had no gene match. Germline V CDR1 and CDR2: GTSNPN, SVGIG (reference sequence). CDR3 length: 14 amino acids.

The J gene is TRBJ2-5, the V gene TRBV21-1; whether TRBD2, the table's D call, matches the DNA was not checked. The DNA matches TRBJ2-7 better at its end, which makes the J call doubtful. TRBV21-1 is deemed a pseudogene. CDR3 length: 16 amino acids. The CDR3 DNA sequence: TGTGCCAGCAGCAAAGTACTATACGGACTCTCCTACGAGCAGTACTTC. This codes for CASSKVLYGLSYEQYF.

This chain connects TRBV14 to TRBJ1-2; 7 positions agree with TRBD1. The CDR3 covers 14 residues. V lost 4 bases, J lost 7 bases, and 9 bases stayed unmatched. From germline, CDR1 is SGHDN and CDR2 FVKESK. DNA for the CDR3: TGTGCCAGCAGCCCATCCCGACAGGGAGGTGGCTACACCTTC. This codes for CASSPSRQGGGYTF.

CDR3 nucleotides: TGTGCCAGCACCCAGATTACTAGCGGGGGGCATGAGCAGTTCTTC. Encoded protein: CASTQITSGGHEQFF. The chain links TRBV13 to TRBJ2-1, with TRBD2 matching 12 bases. There are 15 residues in the CDR3. Germline V gene data show CDR1 as PRHDT and CDR2 as FYEKMQ (reference sequence). The V gene end was trimmed by 7 bases and the J gene end by 8 bases; junction bases not matched to a gene: 9.

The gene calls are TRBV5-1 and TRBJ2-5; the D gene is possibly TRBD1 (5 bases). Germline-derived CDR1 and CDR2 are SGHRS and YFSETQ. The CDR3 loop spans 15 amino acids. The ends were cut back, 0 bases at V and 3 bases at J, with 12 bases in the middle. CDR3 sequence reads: CASSLAAGLEETQYF. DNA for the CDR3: TGCGCCAGCAGCTTGGCGGCAGGGTTGGAAGAGACCCAGTACTTC. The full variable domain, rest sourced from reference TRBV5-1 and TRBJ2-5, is KAGVTQTPRYLIKTRGQQVTLSCSPISGHRSVSWYQQTPGQGLQFLFEYFSETQRNKGNFPGRFSGRQFSNSRSEMNVSTLELGDSALYLCASSLAAGLEETQYFGPGTRLLVL.

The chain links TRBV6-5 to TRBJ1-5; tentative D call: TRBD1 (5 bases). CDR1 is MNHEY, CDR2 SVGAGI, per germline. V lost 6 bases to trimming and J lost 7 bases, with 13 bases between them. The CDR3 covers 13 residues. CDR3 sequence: CASRQGGEQPQHF. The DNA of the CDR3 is TGTGCCAGCAGGCAGGGCGGGGAACAGCCCCAGCATTTT.

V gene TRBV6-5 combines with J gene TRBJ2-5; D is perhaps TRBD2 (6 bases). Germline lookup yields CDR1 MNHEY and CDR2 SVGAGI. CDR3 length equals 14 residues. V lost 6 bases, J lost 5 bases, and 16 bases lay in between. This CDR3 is CASRPPGTGETQYF. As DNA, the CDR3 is TGTGCCAGCAGGCCACCGGGGACTGGGGAGACCCAGTACTTC.

The chain's CDR3 is CASTLAGGHNEQFF. CDR3 in DNA: TGCGCCAGCACGCTAGCGGGGGGGCACAATGAGCAGTTCTTC. The chain joins TRBV4-1 to TRBJ2-1; 12 bases match TRBD2. Trimming cost V 7 bases and J 5 bases; bases outside gene matches: 3. Germline V gives CDR1 MGHRA, CDR2 YSYEKL. The CDR3 has 14 amino acids.

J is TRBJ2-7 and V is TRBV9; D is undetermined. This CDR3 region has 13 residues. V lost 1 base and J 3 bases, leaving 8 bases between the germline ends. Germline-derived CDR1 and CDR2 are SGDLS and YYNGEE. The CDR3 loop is CASSVSGGYEQYF. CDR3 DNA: TGTGCCAGCAGCGTATCCGGTGGCTACGAGCAGTACTTC.

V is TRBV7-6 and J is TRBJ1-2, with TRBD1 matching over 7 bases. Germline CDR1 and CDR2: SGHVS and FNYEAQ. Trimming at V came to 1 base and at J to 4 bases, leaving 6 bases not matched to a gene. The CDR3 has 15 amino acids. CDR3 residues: CASSLDGRGSYGYTF. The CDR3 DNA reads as TGTGCCAGCAGCTTAGACGGCAGGGGGTCCTATGGCTACACCTTC.

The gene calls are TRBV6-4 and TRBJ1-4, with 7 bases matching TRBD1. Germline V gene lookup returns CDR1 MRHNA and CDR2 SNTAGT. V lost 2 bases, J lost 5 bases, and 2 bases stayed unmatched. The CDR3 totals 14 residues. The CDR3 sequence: CASSDRTGNEKLFF. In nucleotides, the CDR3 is TGTGCCAGCAGTGACCGGACAGGAAATGAAAAACTGTTTTTT.

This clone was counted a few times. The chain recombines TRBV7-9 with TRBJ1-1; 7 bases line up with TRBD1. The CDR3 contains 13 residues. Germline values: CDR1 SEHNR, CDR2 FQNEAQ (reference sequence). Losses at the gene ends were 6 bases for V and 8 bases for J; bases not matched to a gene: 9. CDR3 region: CASSFTTGVEAFF. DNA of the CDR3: TGTGCCAGCAGTTTCACTACAGGGGTAGAAGCTTTCTTT.

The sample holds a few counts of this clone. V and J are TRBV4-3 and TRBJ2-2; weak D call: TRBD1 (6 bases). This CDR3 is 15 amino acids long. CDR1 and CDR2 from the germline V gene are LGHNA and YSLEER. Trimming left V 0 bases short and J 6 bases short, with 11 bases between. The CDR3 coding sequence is TGCGCCAGCAGCCAAGAGCTGGGGGCGGCCGGGGAGCTGTTTTTT. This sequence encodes CASSQELGAAGELFF.

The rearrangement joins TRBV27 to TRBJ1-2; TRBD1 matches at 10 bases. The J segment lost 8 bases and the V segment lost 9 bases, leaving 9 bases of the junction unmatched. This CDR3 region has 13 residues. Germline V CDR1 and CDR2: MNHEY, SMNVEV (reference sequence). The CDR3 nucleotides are TGTGCCAGTAGGCTCCGGGACAGGGGCGGCTACACCTTC. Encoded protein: CASRLRDRGGYTF.

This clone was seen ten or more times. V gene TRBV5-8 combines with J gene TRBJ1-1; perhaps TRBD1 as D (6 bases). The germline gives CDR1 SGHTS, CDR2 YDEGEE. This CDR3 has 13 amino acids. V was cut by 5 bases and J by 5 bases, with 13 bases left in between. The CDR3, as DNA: TGTGCCAGCAGGTCCGGGGGGGCAACTGAAGCTTTCTTT. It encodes CASRSGGATEAFF.

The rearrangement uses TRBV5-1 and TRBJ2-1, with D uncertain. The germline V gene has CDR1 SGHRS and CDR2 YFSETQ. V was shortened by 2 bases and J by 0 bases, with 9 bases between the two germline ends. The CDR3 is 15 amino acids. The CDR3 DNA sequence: TGCGCCAGCAGCTTCTCACAGAGCTCCTACAATGAGCAGTTCTTC. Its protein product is CASSFSQSSYNEQFF.

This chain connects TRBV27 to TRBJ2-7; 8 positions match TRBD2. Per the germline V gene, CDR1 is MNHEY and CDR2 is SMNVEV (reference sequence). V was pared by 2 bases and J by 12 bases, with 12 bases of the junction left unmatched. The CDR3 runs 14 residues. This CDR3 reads CASSLAGRGVARYF. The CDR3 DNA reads TGTGCCAGCAGTTTAGCGGGGCGGGGGGTAGCGCGGTACTTC.